These T cell receptor beta chains were read from a single sample in a study of CD8+CD57+ T cells in acquired aplastic anemia. MiXCR, applied by TCRdb to the reads, yields one record per CDR3 protein. The sample lists around 150,000 distinct CDR3 sequences; roughly 47% were seen once. The sequenced sample consisted of sorted CD4+, CD8+, or CD8+CD57+ T cells (not recorded which) from PBMCs. Receptors were obtained from a human donor in good health. Both conserved end residues are part of each CDR3. D genes are given only for firm matches. Where a row states a size, it is once, few, many or the class of an expanded clone; other rows omit it.

V	size	J	D	DNA	CDR3
TRBV19	NA	TRBJ2-1	NA	TGTGCCAGCTACTTGGGCAATGAGCAGTTCTTC	CASYLGNEQFF
TRBV12-3/TRBV12-4	NA	TRBJ2-3	TRBD1	TGTGCCAGCAGTTTAGCCCCGGGACAGAAGGAATTCACAGATACGCAGTATTTT	CASSLAPGQKEFTDTQYF
TRBV14	many	TRBJ1-4	NA	TGTGCCAGCAGTCTTATAGGGCTTAATGAAAAACTGTTTTTT	CASSLIGLNEKLFF
TRBV7-2	NA	TRBJ1-5	NA	TGTGCCAGCAGCCCATACTCGGAATACGAACAGCCCCAGCATTTT	CASSPYSEYEQPQHF
TRBV19	NA	TRBJ1-5	NA	TGTGCCAGCGTTGGACAGAGCAATCAGCCCCAGCATTTT	CASVGQSNQPQHF
TRBV20-1	NA	TRBJ2-1	NA	TGCAGTGCTAGTAATGTCGTGGGGAGCTCCTACAATGAGCAGTTCTTC	CSASNVVGSSYNEQFF
TRBV7-2	NA	TRBJ2-5	TRBD2	TGTGCCAGCAGCTTCAGAGCGGGGTACGAGACCCAGTACTTC	CASSFRAGYETQYF
TRBV20-1	NA	TRBJ1-5	NA	TGCAGTGCTAGAGAGGGACACGCCAAGGGGCCCCGGCATTTC	CSAREGHAKGPRHF
TRBV7-8	NA	TRBJ2-7	NA	TGTGCCAGCAGTCTGTCGGGAAGATACTACGAGCAGTACTTC	CASSLSGRYYEQYF
TRBV7-8	many	TRBJ2-2	TRBD2	TGTGCCAGCAACCCAGGGACTAGCGGAACCGGGGAGCTGTTTTTT	CASNPGTSGTGELFF
TRBV9	NA	TRBJ2-3	TRBD1	TGTGCCAGCGTCGAAACAGGGGGCGCAGGGATGGATACGCAGTATTTT	CASVETGGAGMDTQYF
TRBV7-2	many	TRBJ1-6	TRBD1	TGTGCCAGCAGCAAGGACAGGCTAAATTCACCCCTCCACTTT	CASSKDRLNSPLHF
TRBV12-3/TRBV12-4	many	TRBJ1-6	NA	TGTGCCAGCAACCTAGGGGAGGGTTTGAATAATTCACCCCTCCACTTT	CASNLGEGLNNSPLHF
TRBV6-1	few	TRBJ1-6	NA	TGTGCCAGCAGCTCCGGGATGGGGGAAGGTTCACCCCTCCACTTT	CASSSGMGEGSPLHF
TRBV5-6	few	TRBJ2-5	TRBD2	TGTGCCAGCAGCTTTTCTAGCGGGGGGGGATATGGAGAGACCCAGTACTTC	CASSFSSGGGYGETQYF
TRBV5-5	few	TRBJ1-2	TRBD1	TGTGCCAGCAGCTTGGGCTCGGGACAGGGACGGGGCTACACCTTC	CASSLGSGQGRGYTF
TRBV24-1	few	TRBJ1-5	TRBD1	TGTGCCACCAGTGATCGGGACAGTTCCAATCAGCCCCAGCATTTT	CATSDRDSSNQPQHF
TRBV5-1	many	TRBJ1-3	NA	TGCGCCAGCAGCTTATCTGGGACTGACTCTGGAAACACCATATATTTT	CASSLSGTDSGNTIYF
TRBV7-3	many	TRBJ2-2	TRBD1	TGTGCCAGCAGCTCCGGACAGGGGGTGACCGGGGAGCTGTTTTTT	CASSSGQGVTGELFF
TRBV6-1	NA	TRBJ1-1	NA	TGTGCCAGCAGTGAATATCCGGGGGTCCCTGAAGCTTTCTTT	CASSEYPGVPEAFF
TRBV24-1	NA	TRBJ2-5	TRBD1	TGTGCCACCAGTGATTTTGGACAGGGACCGGTTATGGAGACCCAGTACTTC	CATSDFGQGPVMETQYF
TRBV29-1	NA	TRBJ1-2	NA	TGCAGCGTTGTTTCAGGGTATGATGGCTACACCTTC	CSVVSGYDGYTF